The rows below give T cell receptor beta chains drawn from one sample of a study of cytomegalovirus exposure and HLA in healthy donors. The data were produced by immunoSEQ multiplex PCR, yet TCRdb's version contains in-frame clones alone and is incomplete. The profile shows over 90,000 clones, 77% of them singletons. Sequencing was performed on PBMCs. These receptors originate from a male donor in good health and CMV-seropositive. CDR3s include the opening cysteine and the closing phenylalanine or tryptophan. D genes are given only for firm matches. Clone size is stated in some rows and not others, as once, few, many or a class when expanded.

TGTGCCAGCGGCCGACAACTAGCGGGAGATGTAGATACGCAGTATTTT	CASGRQLAGDVDTQYF	TRBD2	NA	TRBV4-2	TRBJ2-3
TGTGCCAGCAGACTTGCGGGGGGCTACACCGGGGAGCTGTTTTTT	CASRLAGGYTGELFF	TRBD2	few	TRBV7-9	TRBJ2-2
TGTGCCAGCTCCTCCTGGGGGGGGGTGGGCTACGAGCAGTACTTC	CASSSWGGVGYEQYF	TRBD2	NA	TRBV5-4	TRBJ2-7
TGTGCCAGCACCCCCCCCCTCGCCACTAACTCTGGAGAGCAGTACTTC	CASTPPLATNSGEQYF	NA	NA	TRBV28	TRBJ2-7
TGCGCCAGCAGCTCGGCGGGAGTAAGCTACAATGAGCAGTTCTTC	CASSSAGVSYNEQFF	TRBD2	NA	TRBV5-1	TRBJ2-1
TGTGCCAGCCGTAGCGGGAGGGCCGGGAGCACAGATACGCAGTATTTT	CASRSGRAGSTDTQYF	TRBD2	NA	TRBV7-2	TRBJ2-3
TGTGCAAGTCGCTTAGCGTCAACAGGCCATGCAACTAATGAAAAACTGTTTTTT	CASRLASTGHATNEKLFF	NA	NA	TRBV12-2	TRBJ1-4
TGTGCCTCCTCCCGGGACAGAAATTCACCCCTCCACTTT	CASSRDRNSPLHF	TRBD1	NA	TRBV19	TRBJ1-6
TGTGCCAGCTCACCGACAGGGGGTTCCTACAATGAGCAGTTCTTC	CASSPTGGSYNEQFF	TRBD1	NA	TRBV18	TRBJ2-1
TGCAGCGTTGAAGCGACTAGCACAGATACGCAGTATTTT	CSVEATSTDTQYF	NA	NA	TRBV29-1	TRBJ2-3
TGTGCCAGCAGCAAAGGGGGGAGCGGGATCGTAGCCAAAAACAGTCAGTACTTC	CASSKGGSGIVAKNSQYF	NA	NA	TRBV21-1	TRBJ2-4
TGTGCCAGCAGCTCGGGACAGGGGGGGGGCTACACCTTC	CASSSGQGGGYTF	TRBD1	NA	TRBV28	TRBJ1-2
TGTGCTAGTGGTTTCCCCACCGGGGGGACCCAGTACTTC	CASGFPTGGTQYF	NA	NA	TRBV12-5	TRBJ2-5
TGTGCCAGCAGGGGAGGGCAGGGGGCTGAGACCCAGTACTTC	CASRGGQGAETQYF	NA	NA	TRBV28	TRBJ2-5
TGTGCCAGCAGCTTAGAAGGTTCGGGTGGCTACACCTTC	CASSLEGSGGYTF	NA	NA	TRBV7-9	TRBJ1-2
TGTGCCAGCTCACCACCGACTAGAACCTACAATGAGCAGTTCTTC	CASSPPTRTYNEQFF	NA	NA	TRBV18	TRBJ2-1
TGTGCCAGTAGTACTCGGTCGGGGATCGGCGGGAGCTCCTACAATGAGCAGTTCTTC	CASSTRSGIGGSSYNEQFF	TRBD2	few	TRBV19	TRBJ2-1
TGTGCCAGCAGCCCACAGGGTGGCTATGGCTACACCTTC	CASSPQGGYGYTF	NA	once	TRBV28	TRBJ1-2
TGTGCCAGCAGTTTACCTCAGAATACGCAGTATTTT	CASSLPQNTQYF	NA	NA	TRBV28	TRBJ2-3
TGTGCCAGTAGTTTTACTAGCGCCTCAGCCTACGAGCAGTACTTC	CASSFTSASAYEQYF	TRBD2	NA	TRBV19	TRBJ2-7
TGTGCCAGCAGCCCCGTGGCGGGAGGTCCCACTAGCACAGATACGCAGTATTTT	CASSPVAGGPTSTDTQYF	TRBD2	NA	TRBV7-9	TRBJ2-3
TGTGCCAGCAGCAACTGTCAGCCCCAGGGACAGGGTCCCTACAATGAGCAGTTCTTC	CASSNCQPQGQGPYNEQFF	NA	NA	TRBV21-1	TRBJ2-1
TGTGCCAGCAGCCCACAGGCGAGGGGGGGCCTAGGGGTTAATGAGCAGTTCTTC	CASSPQARGGLGVNEQFF	NA	NA	TRBV9	TRBJ2-1
TGTGCCAGCAGACAGGGGGAACAGACCCCCTCTGGGGCCAACGTCCTGACTTTC	CASRQGEQTPSGANVLTF	TRBD1	NA	TRBV5-4	TRBJ2-6
TGTGCCAGCAGCCAAGACACCGGGACAGAGATACCTAACTATGGCTACACCTTC	CASSQDTGTEIPNYGYTF	TRBD1	NA	TRBV4-2	TRBJ1-2
TGTGCCAGCAAAGGGACAGCGAACACCGGGGAGCTGTTTTTT	CASKGTANTGELFF	TRBD1	few	TRBV2	TRBJ2-2
TGTGCCAGCACCTCGGGACAGGGGGCCGGAACTGAAGCTTTCTTT	CASTSGQGAGTEAFF	TRBD1	NA	TRBV6-5	TRBJ1-1
TGTGCCAGTACTAGCGGGAACCAAGAGACCCAGTACTTC	CASTSGNQETQYF	TRBD2	NA	TRBV28	TRBJ2-5
TGTGCCAGCTCACCTAACAGATACGAGCAGTACTTC	CASSPNRYEQYF	NA	few	TRBV18	TRBJ2-7
TGTGCCATTTCGAGGGACAGGGGAAGCACCGGGGAGCTGTTTTTT	CAISRDRGSTGELFF	TRBD1	NA	TRBV6-1	TRBJ2-2
TGTGCCAGCAGTTTCCGGGACAGGAATGAGCAGTTCTTC	CASSFRDRNEQFF	TRBD1	NA	TRBV5-4	TRBJ2-1
TGTGCCAGCAGTGCGACTAGCGGGAGTGGCACCGGGGAGCTGTTTTTT	CASSATSGSGTGELFF	TRBD2	NA	TRBV6-4	TRBJ2-2
TGTGCCAGCAGCTTAGCGGGCGAAGATACGCAGTATTTT	CASSLAGEDTQYF	NA	NA	TRBV7-2	TRBJ2-3
TGTGCCAGCAGACAGGGGGGCCAGCCCCAGCATTTT	CASRQGGQPQHF	TRBD1	NA	TRBV28	TRBJ1-5
TGCGCCAGCAGCTTACAGGGTGGCTATGGCTACACCTTC	CASSLQGGYGYTF	NA	NA	TRBV5-1	TRBJ1-2
TGTGCCAGCAGCTTAGAGGCCGGGACTAGCGGGAGCTCTGGGGCCAACGTCCTGACTTTC	CASSLEAGTSGSSGANVLTF	TRBD2	once	TRBV11-2	TRBJ2-6
TGTGCCAGCAGTTCCCTCACACCCTACGAGCAGTACTTC	CASSSLTPYEQYF	NA	NA	TRBV28	TRBJ2-7
TGTGCCAGCAGTGCCTCGGGAGGGACAACTAATGAAAAACTGTTTTTT	CASSASGGTTNEKLFF	NA	few	TRBV28	TRBJ1-4
TGTGCCAGCCGCCGACGGCGGGCCAATCAGCCCCAGCATTTT	CASRRRRANQPQHF	NA	NA	TRBV28	TRBJ1-5
TGCGCCAGCAGCTTGTTACTCACGGGACTAGCGGGAGTCCCAGATACGCAGTATTTT	CASSLLLTGLAGVPDTQYF	TRBD2	NA	TRBV5-1	TRBJ2-3
TGTGCCAGCAGGGACCGGGGGGTAGTTGGCTACACCTTC	CASRDRGVVGYTF	NA	NA	TRBV2	TRBJ1-2
TGTGCCAGCAGCTTAGGGGACAGTTTAAACAATGAGCAGTTCTTC	CASSLGDSLNNEQFF	TRBD1	few	TRBV11-3	TRBJ2-1
TGTGCCAGCAGCTCTAGAGGGGGACAGGGTTTTGGCTACGAGCAGTACTTC	CASSSRGGQGFGYEQYF	TRBD1	NA	TRBV7-9	TRBJ2-7
TGTGCCAGCAGTCTAGGACAGGGGGCAAATCAGCCCCAGCATTTT	CASSLGQGANQPQHF	TRBD1	NA	TRBV2	TRBJ1-5
TGTGCCAGCAGTCAGGGGAGCACAGATACGCAGTATTTT	CASSQGSTDTQYF	NA	NA	TRBV28	TRBJ2-3
TGTGCCAGCAGCGACCCGAAGGGGTCTGGGGCCAACGTCCTGACTTTC	CASSDPKGSGANVLTF	NA	few	TRBV9	TRBJ2-6
TGTGCCAGCAGCCATCCGGACAGGGGGGATCACTACGAGCAGTACTTC	CASSHPDRGDHYEQYF	TRBD1	large	TRBV7-9	TRBJ2-7
TGTGCCAGCAGCCGCCTAGCGGGAGGGCCGGGTGAGCAGTTCTTC	CASSRLAGGPGEQFF	TRBD2	NA	TRBV6-5	TRBJ2-1
TGTGCCAGCGGGGCTGAGCTCTATTACGCGTACTTC	CASGAELYYAYF	NA	NA	TRBV7-9	TRBJ2-5
TGCGCCAGCAGCCAGGGCTCCTCTGGAAACACCATATATTTT	CASSQGSSGNTIYF	NA	NA	TRBV4-1	TRBJ1-3
TGTGCCAGCAGGTATAGCGGGCCGCGGGACGAGCAGTACTTC	CASRYSGPRDEQYF	TRBD2	NA	TRBV6-5	TRBJ2-7
TGCGCCAGCAGCCAAGGAGGCAATTCACCCCTCCACTTT	CASSQGGNSPLHF	NA	NA	TRBV4-3	TRBJ1-6
TGTGCCAGCAGCCAAGAAGGGGATGCTTCACCCCTCCACTTT	CASSQEGDASPLHF	NA	NA	TRBV4-2	TRBJ1-6
TGTGCCAGCAGCTTCGGACAGGGTGTCACCTACGAGCAGTACTTC	CASSFGQGVTYEQYF	TRBD1	NA	TRBV7-9	TRBJ2-7
TGTGCCAGCTCACCAACCTACGAGACCCAGTACTTC	CASSPTYETQYF	NA	NA	TRBV18	TRBJ2-5
TGTGCCAGCAGTAGACAGGGGACGAGGGGGGATACGCAGTATTTT	CASSRQGTRGDTQYF	TRBD1	NA	TRBV6-4	TRBJ2-3
TGCGCCAGCAGCCTGGGACAGTCCTCAACCTACGAGCAGTACTTC	CASSLGQSSTYEQYF	TRBD1	NA	TRBV5-1	TRBJ2-7
TGTGCCAGCAGTTCTCAGGGGAAGGACACTGAAGCTTTCTTT	CASSSQGKDTEAFF	NA	NA	TRBV6-5	TRBJ1-1
TGTGCCAGCAGTGAGCAGGGGGCTAATGAAAAACTGTTTTTT	CASSEQGANEKLFF	TRBD1	NA	TRBV6-1	TRBJ1-4